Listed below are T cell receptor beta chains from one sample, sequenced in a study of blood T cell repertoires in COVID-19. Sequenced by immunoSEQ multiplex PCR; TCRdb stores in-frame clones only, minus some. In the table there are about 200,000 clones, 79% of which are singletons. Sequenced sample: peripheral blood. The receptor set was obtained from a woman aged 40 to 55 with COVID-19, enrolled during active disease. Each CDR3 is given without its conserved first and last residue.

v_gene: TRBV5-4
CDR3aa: ASSFPDTEAF

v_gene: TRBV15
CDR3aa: ATSRGQANTGELF

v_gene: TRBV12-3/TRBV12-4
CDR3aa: ASSRNTEAF

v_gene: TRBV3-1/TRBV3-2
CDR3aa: ASSQDRAGTQY

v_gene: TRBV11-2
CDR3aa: ASSWGQGALYYEQY

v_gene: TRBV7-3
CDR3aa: ASSLTGFRDSGTDTQY

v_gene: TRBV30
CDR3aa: AWRRGTANT

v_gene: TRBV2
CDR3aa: ANGTGAYYGYT

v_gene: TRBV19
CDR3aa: ASSSGTPKNTEAF

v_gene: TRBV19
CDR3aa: ASSSILDSHEQF

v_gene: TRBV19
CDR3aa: ASSRLAVSTDTQY

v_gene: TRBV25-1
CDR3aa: ASSEGTIYGYT

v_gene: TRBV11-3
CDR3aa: ASSLLAGSNTGELF

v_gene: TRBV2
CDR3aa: ASRLGTAGNTIY

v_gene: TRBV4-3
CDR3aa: ASSQGRRNTGELF

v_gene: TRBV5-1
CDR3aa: ASSLDINYGYT

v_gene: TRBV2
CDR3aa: ASGRTSGNEQF

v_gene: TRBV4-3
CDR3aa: ASSQDLQGLLSYEQY

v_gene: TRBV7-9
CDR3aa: ASSSSSGGLAKNIQY

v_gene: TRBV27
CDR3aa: ASSLGGTSPNEQF

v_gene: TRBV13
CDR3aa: ASSLKEGGPQGF

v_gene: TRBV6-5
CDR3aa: ASSPRLSHQNEQF

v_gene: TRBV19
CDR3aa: ASGLAGGHQETQY

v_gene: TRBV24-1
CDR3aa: ATSDGLAGSYNEQF

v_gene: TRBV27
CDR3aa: ASNGRGSPLH

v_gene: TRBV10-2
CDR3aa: ASSEARGVGYT

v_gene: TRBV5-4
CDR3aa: ASSQVAGGTDTQY

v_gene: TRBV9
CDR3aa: ASSLRDRASNQPQH

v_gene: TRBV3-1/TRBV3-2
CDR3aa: ASSRIAGGNTEAF

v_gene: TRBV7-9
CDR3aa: ASSLVAPSTDTQY

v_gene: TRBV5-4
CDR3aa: ASSPRGGTNEKLF

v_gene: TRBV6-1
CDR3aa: ASSEGGLAGVVETQY

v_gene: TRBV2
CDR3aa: ASFDSSNTEAF

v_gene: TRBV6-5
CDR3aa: ASIETGPRAYEQY

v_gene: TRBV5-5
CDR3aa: ASSGRQVGNTEAF

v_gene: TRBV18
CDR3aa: ASSRQGAREDEQY

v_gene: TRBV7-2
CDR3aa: ASSLGTGVRGETQY

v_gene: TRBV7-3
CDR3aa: ASSLGAGGPDTQY

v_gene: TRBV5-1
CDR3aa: ASGTGGNEKLF

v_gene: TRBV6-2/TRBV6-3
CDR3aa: ASSWTGATEAF

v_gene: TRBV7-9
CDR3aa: ASIQGQGGTYNEQF

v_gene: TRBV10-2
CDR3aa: ASSEPGQGAAEAF

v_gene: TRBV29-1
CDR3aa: SVYRGSRTQY

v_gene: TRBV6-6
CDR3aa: ASSYAGVEQY

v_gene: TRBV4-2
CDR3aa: ASSHAQGDEGEAF